The sequence of this TCR beta chain was determined in a study of graft-versus-host responses after intestinal transplantation. Overall study: As for transplant type, recipients had multivisceral, liver-intestinal, or isolated intestinal grafts. Anti-thymocyte globulin induction preceded approximately three years of tacrolimus and steroid maintenance in all recipients.

Clones were read by immunoSEQ multiplex PCR, and TCRdb kept only the in-frame ones, dropping some. This sample has some 110,000 clones, with more than 80% found just once. Findings and caveats of the study: GvH clones turned up in recipient marrow; some had shown up first in ileum or blood. In patients with graft-donor T cell macrochimerism, allograft graft-versus-host to host-versus-graft clonal ratios were high.

Germline V lookup: CDR1 SGHTA, CDR2 FQGTGA. Trimming removed 1 base from V and 5 bases from J; junction bases left unmatched: 4. The CDR3 extends over 15 amino acids. A word on this clone: No antigen is known for it.

This receptor was identified in a human donor who was the organ donor for an intestinal transplant. Material: unstimulated CD4+ T cells sorted from spleen or lymph node cells, obtained before transplant. The rearrangement joins TRBV7-3 to TRBJ2-7, with 11 bases identical to TRBD2. Here the CDR3 DNA reads TGTGCCAGCAGCTTAAACGGGGGACTAGCGGACGAGCAGTACTTC. Translating gives CASSLNGGLADEQYF.